The present entry profiles one T cell receptor beta chain with its context. Antigen: not known. The record originates from a study of a mutant IDH1 vaccine in newly diagnosed glioma. Assay used: immunoSEQ multiplex PCR; TCRdb lists only in-frame clones, some missing. In the table there are roughly 35,000 clones, roughly 70% of which are singletons. Time point given: week 47, end of study. Each dose delivered 300 ug of mutant IDH1 20-mer peptide subcutaneously with imiquimod. There are 16 residues in the CDR3. V was cut by 4 bases and J by 3 bases, with 19 bases left in between. Germline loops: CDR1 SGHNT, CDR2 YYREEE (reference sequence).

J is TRBJ1-2 and V is TRBV5-4; the D is unclear. This receptor was taken from a man aged 35 to 55 with glioma. The sample here was PBMCs, taken from a glioma patient whose treatment included an IDH1 peptide vaccine. CDR3 in DNA: TGTGCCAGCAGCGTGGGTGGACTCCTAAGGGACTATGGCTACACCTTC. Its protein product is CASSVGGLLRDYGYTF.